This paragraph covers one T cell receptor (beta chain) sequence. The antigen is unknown. Some clones are missing from TCRdb's copy, which holds only in-frame ones; the method was immunoSEQ multiplex PCR. The sample yields roughly 48,000 clones, 60% to 85% seen once. The record originates from a study of T cells in localized non-small cell lung cancer. Study conclusions and caveats: Adjacent lung exhibited a median of about 57 among the 100 most abundant tumor clones. Uninvolved adjacent lung showed the highest T cell clonality, exceeding tumor. One tumor region alone was sequenced, and heterogeneity therefore remains possible.

The source material was peripheral blood, sampled before any cancer treatment. This clonotype originated in a man between 40 and 70 years old with stage I squamous cell lung carcinoma.

CDR3 nucleotides: TGCGCCAGCAGCTTGGTGGCGGGGGCCGACACCGGGGAGCTGTTTTTT. Protein sequence: CASSLVAGADTGELFF. The chain combines TRBV5-1 with TRBJ2-2; maybe TRBD2 (7 bases). Germline V gene sequence: CDR1 SGHRS, CDR2 YFSETQ. V lost 0 bases and J 3 bases, leaving 12 bases between the germline ends. CDR3 length equals 16 residues.